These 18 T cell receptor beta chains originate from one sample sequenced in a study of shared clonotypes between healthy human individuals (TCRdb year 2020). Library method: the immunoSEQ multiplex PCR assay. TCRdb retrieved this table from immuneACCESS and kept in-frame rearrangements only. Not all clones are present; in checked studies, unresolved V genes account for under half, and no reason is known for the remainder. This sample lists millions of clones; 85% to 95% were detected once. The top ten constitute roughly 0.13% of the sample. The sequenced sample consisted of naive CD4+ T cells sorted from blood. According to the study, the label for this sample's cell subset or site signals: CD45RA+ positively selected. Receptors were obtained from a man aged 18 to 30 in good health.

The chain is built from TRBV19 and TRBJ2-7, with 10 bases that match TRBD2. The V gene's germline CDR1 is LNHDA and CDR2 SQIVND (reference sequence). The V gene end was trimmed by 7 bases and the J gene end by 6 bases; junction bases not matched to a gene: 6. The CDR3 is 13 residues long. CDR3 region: CASNQREGREQYF. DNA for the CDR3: TGTGCCAGTAATCAGCGGGAGGGCCGCGAGCAGTACTTC.

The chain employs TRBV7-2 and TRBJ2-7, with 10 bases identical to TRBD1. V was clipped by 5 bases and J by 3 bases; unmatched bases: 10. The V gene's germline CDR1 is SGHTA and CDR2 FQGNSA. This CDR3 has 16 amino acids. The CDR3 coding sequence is TGTGCCAGCAGCCCCGGGGACAGGGGCGATCTCTACGAGCAGTACTTC. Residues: CASSPGDRGDLYEQYF.

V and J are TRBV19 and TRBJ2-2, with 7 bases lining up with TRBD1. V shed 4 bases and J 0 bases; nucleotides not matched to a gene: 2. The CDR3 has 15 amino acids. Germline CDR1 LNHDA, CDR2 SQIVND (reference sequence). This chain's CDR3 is CASSKGQPNTGELFF. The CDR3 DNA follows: TGTGCCAGTAGTAAGGGACAGCCGAACACCGGGGAGCTGTTTTTT.

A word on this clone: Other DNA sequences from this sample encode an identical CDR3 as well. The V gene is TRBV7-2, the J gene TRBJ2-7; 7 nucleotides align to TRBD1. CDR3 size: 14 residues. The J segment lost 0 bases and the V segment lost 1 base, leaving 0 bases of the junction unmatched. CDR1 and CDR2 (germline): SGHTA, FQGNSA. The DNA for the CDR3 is TGTGCCAGCAGCTTAGGGACAGGCTCCTACGAGCAGTACTTC. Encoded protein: CASSLGTGSYEQYF.

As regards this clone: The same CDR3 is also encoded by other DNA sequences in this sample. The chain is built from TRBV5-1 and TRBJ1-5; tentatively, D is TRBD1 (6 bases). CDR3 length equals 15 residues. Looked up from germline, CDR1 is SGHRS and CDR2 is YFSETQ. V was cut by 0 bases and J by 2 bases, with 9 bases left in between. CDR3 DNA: TGCGCCAGCAGCTTGGAATCAGGGGGCAATCAGCCCCAGCATTTT. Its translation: CASSLESGGNQPQHF.

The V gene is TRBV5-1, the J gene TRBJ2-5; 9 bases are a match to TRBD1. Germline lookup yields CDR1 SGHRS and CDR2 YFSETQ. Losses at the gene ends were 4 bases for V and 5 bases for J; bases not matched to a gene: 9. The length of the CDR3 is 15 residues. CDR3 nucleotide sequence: TGCGCCAGCAGCCATCTCACAGGGGGCGCGGAGACCCAGTACTTC. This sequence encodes CASSHLTGGAETQYF.

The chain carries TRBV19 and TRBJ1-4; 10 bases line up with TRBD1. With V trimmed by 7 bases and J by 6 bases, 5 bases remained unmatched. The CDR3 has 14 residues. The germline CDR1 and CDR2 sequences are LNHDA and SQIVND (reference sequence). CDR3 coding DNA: TGTGCCAGTACCCTGACAGGGGGCCATGAAAAACTGTTTTTT. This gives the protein CASTLTGGHEKLFF.

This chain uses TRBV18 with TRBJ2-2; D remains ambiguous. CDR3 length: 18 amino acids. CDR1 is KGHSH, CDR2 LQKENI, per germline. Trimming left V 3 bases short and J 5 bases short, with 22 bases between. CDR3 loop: CASSPRSAKLSVTGELFF. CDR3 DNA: TGTGCCAGCTCACCTCGGTCAGCGAAACTTTCGGTTACCGGGGAGCTGTTTTTT.

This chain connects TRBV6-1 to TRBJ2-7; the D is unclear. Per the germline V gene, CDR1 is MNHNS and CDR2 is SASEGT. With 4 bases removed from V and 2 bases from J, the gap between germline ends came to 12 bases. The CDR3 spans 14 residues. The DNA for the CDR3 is TGTGCCAGCAGTGCTAGGACCCAGGCCTACGAGCAGTACTTC. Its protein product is CASSARTQAYEQYF.

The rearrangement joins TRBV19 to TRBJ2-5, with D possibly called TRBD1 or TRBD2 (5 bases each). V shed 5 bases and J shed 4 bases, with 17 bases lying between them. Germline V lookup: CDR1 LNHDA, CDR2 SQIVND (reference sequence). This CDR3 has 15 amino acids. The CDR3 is CASSPWDGPGETQYF. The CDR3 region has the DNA TGTGCCAGTAGTCCCTGGGACGGACCCGGAGAGACCCAGTACTTC.

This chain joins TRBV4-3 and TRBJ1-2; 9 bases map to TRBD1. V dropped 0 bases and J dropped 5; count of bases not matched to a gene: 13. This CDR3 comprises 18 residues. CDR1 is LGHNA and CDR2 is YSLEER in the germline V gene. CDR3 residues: CASSQDLYFYRGQYGYTF. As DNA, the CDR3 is TGCGCCAGCAGCCAAGATCTTTACTTCTACAGGGGGCAATATGGCTACACCTTC.

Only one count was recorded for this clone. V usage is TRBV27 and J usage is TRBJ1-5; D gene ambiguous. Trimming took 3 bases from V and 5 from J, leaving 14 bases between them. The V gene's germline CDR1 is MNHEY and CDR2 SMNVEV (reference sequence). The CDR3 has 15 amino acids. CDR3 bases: TGTGCCAGCAGTTTCAACACACCAAGGGATCAGCCCCAGCATTTT. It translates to CASSFNTPRDQPQHF.

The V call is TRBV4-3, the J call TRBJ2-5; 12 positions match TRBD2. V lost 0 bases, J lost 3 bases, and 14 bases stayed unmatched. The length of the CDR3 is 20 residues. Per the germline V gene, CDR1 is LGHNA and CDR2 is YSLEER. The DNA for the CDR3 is TGCGCCAGCAGCCAAGAAATATCCGGGACTAGCGGGTCCGGAAAAGAGACCCAGTACTTC. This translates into CASSQEISGTSGSGKETQYF.

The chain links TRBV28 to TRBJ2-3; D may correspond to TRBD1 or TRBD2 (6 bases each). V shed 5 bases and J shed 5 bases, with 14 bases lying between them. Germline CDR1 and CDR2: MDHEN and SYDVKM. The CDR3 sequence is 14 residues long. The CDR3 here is CASSGPGAVDTQYF. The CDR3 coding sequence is TGTGCCAGCAGTGGGCCGGGGGCGGTAGATACGCAGTATTTT. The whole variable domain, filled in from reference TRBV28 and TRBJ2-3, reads DVKVTQSSRYLVKRTGEKVFLECVQDMDHENMFWYRQDPGLGLRLIYFSYDVKMKEKGDIPEGYSVSREKKERFSLILESASTNQTSMYLCASSGPGAVDTQYFGPGTRLTVL.

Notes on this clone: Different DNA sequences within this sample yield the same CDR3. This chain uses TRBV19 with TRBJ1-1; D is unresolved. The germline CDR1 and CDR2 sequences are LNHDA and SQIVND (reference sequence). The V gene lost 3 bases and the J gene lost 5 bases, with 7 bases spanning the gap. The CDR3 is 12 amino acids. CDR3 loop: CASSILGTEAFF. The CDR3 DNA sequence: TGTGCCAGTAGTATTCTGGGGACTGAAGCTTTCTTT. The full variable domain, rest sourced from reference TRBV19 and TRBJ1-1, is DGGITQSPKYLFRKEGQNVTLSCEQNLNHDAMYWYRQDPGQGLRLIYYSQIVNDFQKGDIAEGYSVSREKKESFPLTVTSAQKNPTAFYLCASSILGTEAFFGQGTRLTVV.

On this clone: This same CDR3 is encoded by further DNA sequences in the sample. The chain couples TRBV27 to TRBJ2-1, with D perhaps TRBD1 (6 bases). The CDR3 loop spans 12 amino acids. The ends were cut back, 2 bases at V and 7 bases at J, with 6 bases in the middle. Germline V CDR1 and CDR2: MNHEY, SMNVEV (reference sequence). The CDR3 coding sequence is TGTGCCAGCAGTTTAAGGGGGAATGAGCAGTTCTTC. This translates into CASSLRGNEQFF.

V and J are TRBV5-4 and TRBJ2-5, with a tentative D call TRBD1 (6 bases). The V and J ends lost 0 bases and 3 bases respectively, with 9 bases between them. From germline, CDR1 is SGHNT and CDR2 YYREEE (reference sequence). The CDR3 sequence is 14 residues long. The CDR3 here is CASSLEYREETQYF. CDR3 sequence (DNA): TGTGCCAGCAGCTTGGAGTACAGGGAAGAGACCCAGTACTTC.

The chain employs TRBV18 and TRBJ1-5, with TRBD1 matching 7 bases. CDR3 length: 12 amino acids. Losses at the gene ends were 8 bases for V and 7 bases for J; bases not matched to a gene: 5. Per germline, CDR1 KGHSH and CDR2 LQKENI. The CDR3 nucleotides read TGTGCCAGCGGTACAGGGGAGCAGCCCCAGCATTTT. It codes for CASGTGEQPQHF.